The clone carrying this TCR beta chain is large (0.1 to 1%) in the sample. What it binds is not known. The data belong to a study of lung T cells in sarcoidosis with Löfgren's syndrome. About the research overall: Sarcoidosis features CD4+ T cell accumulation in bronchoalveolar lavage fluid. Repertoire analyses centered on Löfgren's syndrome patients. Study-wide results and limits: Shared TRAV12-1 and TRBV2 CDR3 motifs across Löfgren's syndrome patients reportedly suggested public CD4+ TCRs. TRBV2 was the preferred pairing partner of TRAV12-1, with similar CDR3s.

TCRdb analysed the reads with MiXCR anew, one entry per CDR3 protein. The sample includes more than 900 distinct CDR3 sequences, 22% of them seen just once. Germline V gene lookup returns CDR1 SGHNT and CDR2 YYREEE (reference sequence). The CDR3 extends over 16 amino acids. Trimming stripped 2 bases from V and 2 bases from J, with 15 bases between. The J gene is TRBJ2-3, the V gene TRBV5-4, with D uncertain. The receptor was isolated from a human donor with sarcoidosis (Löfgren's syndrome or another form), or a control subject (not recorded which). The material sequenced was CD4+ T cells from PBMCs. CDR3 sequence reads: CASSFRSTSSTDTQYF. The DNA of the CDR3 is TGTGCCAGCAGCTTCAGGAGCACCAGTTCCACAGATACGCAGTATTTT.